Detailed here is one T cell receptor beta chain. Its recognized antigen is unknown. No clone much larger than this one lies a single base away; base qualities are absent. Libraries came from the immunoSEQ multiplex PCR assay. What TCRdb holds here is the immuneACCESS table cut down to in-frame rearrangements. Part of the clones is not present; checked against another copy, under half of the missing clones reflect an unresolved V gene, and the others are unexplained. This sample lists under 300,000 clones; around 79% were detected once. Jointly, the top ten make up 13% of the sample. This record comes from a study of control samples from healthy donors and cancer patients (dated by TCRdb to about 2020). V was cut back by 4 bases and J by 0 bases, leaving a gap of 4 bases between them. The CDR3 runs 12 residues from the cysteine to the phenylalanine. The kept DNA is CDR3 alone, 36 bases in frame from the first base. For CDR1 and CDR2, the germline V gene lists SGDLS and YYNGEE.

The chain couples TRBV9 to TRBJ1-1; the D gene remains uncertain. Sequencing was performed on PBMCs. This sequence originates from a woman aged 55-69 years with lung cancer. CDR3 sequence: CASSNLNTEAFF. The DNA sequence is TGTGCCAGCAGCAACTTGAACACTGAAGCTTTCTTT.